The present entry profiles one TCR beta chain with its context. Its antigen is unidentified. Here immunoSEQ multiplex PCR was the method, and the copy in TCRdb shows in-frame clones only, minus some. The table lists over 2 million clones, just under 95% of them singletons. This sample is drawn from a study of shared clonotypes between healthy human individuals. Study outcomes and limitations: Compared with memory subsets, naive subsets generally had larger estimated richness.

Germline V CDR1 and CDR2: SGHTA, FQGTGA. CDR3 size: 17 residues. V was clipped by 5 bases and J by 1 base; unmatched bases: 11. All donors were healthy HIV-negative adults lacking recent acute infections or vaccinations. CD4+ cell separation produced CD45RA+ naive and CD45RA-negative memory subsets. This receptor was taken from a man in his late teens or twenties in good health. Some clones in this sample may be carry-over from other donors' samples. The chain recombines TRBV7-3 with TRBJ2-1; 7 bases align to TRBD2. The material sequenced was naive CD4+ T cells from PBMCs. Specified subset: CD45RA+ positively selected. This CDR3 reads CASSQQPLATSYNEQFF. DNA for the CDR3: TGTGCCAGCAGCCAACAGCCACTAGCGACTTCCTACAATGAGCAGTTCTTC.